The 19 T cell receptor beta chains below all came from one sample that was sequenced in a study of a mutant IDH1 vaccine in newly diagnosed glioma. Generated by immunoSEQ multiplex PCR, the TCRdb table keeps only in-frame clones and is missing some. The sample has roughly 60,000 clones, roughly 85% seen once. The time point here: week 23, last vaccination. Every single dose of the vaccine, 300 ug of mutant IDH1 20-mer peptide, came with topical imiquimod. Their specific antigens are unknown. The specimen comprised PBMCs, sampled from a glioma patient whose treatment included an IDH1 peptide vaccine. The source of these receptors is a man under 40 with glioma.

The rearrangement uses TRBV7-9 and TRBJ1-1, with a tentative D call TRBD1 (6 bases). The CDR3 covers 16 residues. Trimming cost V 4 bases and J 1 base, with 16 bases left between them. Germline loops: CDR1 SEHNR, CDR2 FQNEAQ (reference sequence). The CDR3 here is CASSSLPRDKNTEAFF. CDR3 DNA: TGTGCCAGCAGCTCCCTACCACGGGACAAGAACACTGAAGCTTTCTTT.

The rearrangement links TRBV19 to TRBJ1-5; a weak D match, TRBD1 (6 bases). V lost 4 bases and J lost 0, with 19 bases in between. Germline assignment: CDR1 LNHDA and CDR2 SQIVND (reference sequence). The CDR3 is 18 residues long. The CDR3 DNA reads as TGTGCCAGTAGTAATGCGACAGGAGCATTGTATAGCAATCAGCCCCAGCATTTT. Residues: CASSNATGALYSNQPQHF.

Details on this clone: The same CDR3 is also encoded by other DNA sequences in this sample. The CDR3, as DNA: TGCGCCAGCAGCGGTAACGCCGGGCGGTCCTACGAGCAGTACTTC. It codes for CASSGNAGRSYEQYF. The chain joins TRBV4-1 to TRBJ2-7; no firm D call. Germline assignment: CDR1 MGHRA and CDR2 YSYEKL. Trimming removed 5 bases from V and 1 base from J, with 15 bases in between. CDR3 length: 15 amino acids.

This chain uses TRBV6-5 with TRBJ1-6; a possible D gene is TRBD1 (5 bases). The CDR3 runs to 15 residues. V was trimmed by 7 bases and J by 0 bases, leaving 10 bases between them. CDR1 MNHEY and CDR2 SVGAGI come from the germline V gene. CDR3 amino acids: CASKTDSSYNSPLHF. The CDR3 DNA follows: TGTGCCAGCAAGACAGACAGCTCCTATAATTCACCCCTCCACTTT.

The J gene is TRBJ1-6, the V gene TRBV7-8; D is undetermined. The CDR3 runs to 15 residues. V was clipped by 2 bases and J by 7 bases, with 12 bases between them. Germline V lookup: CDR1 SGHVS, CDR2 FQNEAQ. Here the CDR3 DNA reads TGTGCCAGCAGCTTAAACGGGCAGGTGAATTCACCCCTCCACTTT. The encoded protein is CASSLNGQVNSPLHF.

CDR3 DNA sequence: TGCGCCAGCAGACCCCCTATACTCGAGAACGGCTACGAGCAGTACTTC. Protein product: CASRPPILENGYEQYF. The chain links TRBV5-1 to TRBJ2-7; D gene uncertain. The V end lost 5 bases, the J end lost 3 bases, and 21 bases lay between the germline ends. The germline V gene has CDR1 SGHRS and CDR2 YFSETQ. The CDR3 has 16 residues.

The genes are TRBV29-1 and TRBJ1-1; the match to TRBD1 covers 11 bases. Germline trimming cut 3 bases from V and 1 base from J; bases unmatched to any gene: 7. Germline V gene data show CDR1 as SQVTM and CDR2 as ANQGSEA. The CDR3 is 16 residues long. In DNA, the CDR3 is TGCAGCGTTGAGAGGACAGGGGGCGTCAAGAACACTGAAGCTTTCTTT. It specifies CSVERTGGVKNTEAFF.

This chain links TRBV7-8 with TRBJ1-5; the D is unclear. Germline V gene data show CDR1 as SGHVS and CDR2 as FQNEAQ. V was clipped by 3 bases and J by 8 bases, with 14 bases between them. This CDR3 has 14 amino acids. The CDR3 loop is CASSFGVASEPQHF. The CDR3 nucleotides read TGTGCCAGCAGCTTTGGGGTTGCTTCGGAGCCCCAGCATTTT.

The V gene is TRBV7-9, the J gene TRBJ2-7; possible D gene TRBD1, 5 bases. The CDR3 runs 14 residues. Trimming removed 1 base from V and 3 bases from J, with 10 bases in between. From germline, CDR1 is SEHNR and CDR2 FQNEAQ (reference sequence). The CDR3 DNA is TGTGCCAGCAGCTTAGATGGACACCACTACGAGCAGTACTTC. It yields the protein CASSLDGHHYEQYF.

The chain carries TRBV10-2 and TRBJ2-1, with 9 nucleotides matching TRBD1. J gave up 7 bases and V 6 bases, and 10 bases lay outside the gene matches. The CDR3 sequence is 15 residues long. Per the germline V gene, CDR1 is WSHSY and CDR2 is SAAADI. The CDR3 DNA reads as TGCGCCAGCAGAGCCCTACAGGGGGCGCTTAATGAGCAGTTCTTC. Encoded protein: CASRALQGALNEQFF.

The chain combines TRBV27 with TRBJ1-5; 7 positions agree with TRBD1. Germline V gene sequence: CDR1 MNHEY, CDR2 SMNVEV (reference sequence). The ends lost 3 bases at V and 6 bases at J; junction bases unmatched: 11. There are 16 residues in the CDR3. In nucleotides, the CDR3 is TGTGCCAGCAGTTTTTCAGGGGGTCGCGGGGCTCAGCCCCAGCATTTT. Amino acids: CASSFSGGRGAQPQHF.

This chain joins TRBV10-1 and TRBJ2-5; 8 bases are shared with TRBD1. The CDR3 is made up of 14 amino acids. The V gene's germline CDR1 is WNHNN and CDR2 SYGVQD (reference sequence). J gave up 5 bases and V 4 bases, and 6 bases lay outside the gene matches. CDR3 protein: CASSVDRDGETQYF. In DNA form, the CDR3 reads TGCGCCAGCAGTGTGGACAGGGATGGGGAGACCCAGTACTTC.

The V gene is TRBV5-8, the J gene TRBJ1-2, with 7 bases aligning to TRBD1. Germline CDR1 SGHTS, CDR2 YDEGEE. After removal of 0 bases from V and 2 bases from J, the junction contained 1 base not matched to a gene. The CDR3 is 14 residues long. The CDR3 DNA reads TGTGCCAGCAGCTTGGGACAGGGAAACTATGGCTACACCTTC. This sequence encodes CASSLGQGNYGYTF.

This sequence joins TRBV2 and TRBJ2-2, with unresolved D. The CDR3 consists of 15 residues. Germline V lookup: CDR1 SNHLY, CDR2 FYNNEI. Trimming shortened V by 3 bases and J by 6 bases, and 14 bases separated the two germline ends. As DNA, the CDR3 is TGTGCCAGCAGTGACGGCTCAGTAGCTCCCGGGGAGCTGTTTTTT. This translates into CASSDGSVAPGELFF.

The count of this clone is one. This chain links TRBV6-1 with TRBJ2-5, with TRBD1 identical over 7 bases. V lost 6 bases and J lost 1; bases outside the gene matches: 5. The CDR3 has 14 residues. In germline, CDR1 is MNHNS, CDR2 SASEGT. CDR3 DNA sequence: TGTGCCAGCAGGAAGGGGACAGTCCAAGAGACCCAGTACTTC. This translates into CASRKGTVQETQYF.

The V call is TRBV5-1, the J call TRBJ1-5; 7 bases map to TRBD1. This CDR3 contains 13 residues. Germline assignment: CDR1 SGHRS and CDR2 YFSETQ. After removal of 2 bases from V and 7 bases from J, the junction contained 3 bases not matched to a gene. The CDR3 loop is CASSFQGDQPQHF. The CDR3 DNA follows: TGCGCCAGCAGCTTTCAGGGGGACCAGCCCCAGCATTTT.

The J gene is TRBJ1-6, the V gene TRBV5-1; TRBD1 is a possible D gene (6 bases). V shed 4 bases and J shed 5 bases, with 13 bases lying between them. The CDR3 spans 15 residues. Germline V gene sequence: CDR1 SGHRS, CDR2 YFSETQ. CDR3 sequence (DNA): TGCGCCAGCAGCCAGGACGGACAGAATAATTCACCCCTCCACTTT. Translation: CASSQDGQNNSPLHF.

The gene calls are TRBV4-1 and TRBJ1-5; no firm D call. Germline V gene sequence: CDR1 MGHRA, CDR2 YSYEKL. The CDR3 consists of 14 residues. The ends were cut back, 1 base at V and 3 bases at J, with 7 bases in the middle. In DNA form, the CDR3 reads TGCGCCAGCAGCCAAGGAGGGTACAATCAGCCCCAGCATTTT. This gives the protein CASSQGGYNQPQHF.

V usage is TRBV30 and J usage is TRBJ1-5, with D uncertain. The CDR3 is 15 residues long. The V gene's germline CDR1 is GTSNPN and CDR2 SVGIG (reference sequence). V lost 1 base, J lost 0 bases, and 10 bases lay in between. The CDR3 region is CAWSAGEHSNQPQHF. For the CDR3, the DNA is TGTGCCTGGAGTGCGGGAGAACATAGCAATCAGCCCCAGCATTTT. The complete variable domain, with remaining parts taken from reference TRBV30 and TRBJ1-5, reads SQTIHQWPATLVQPVGSPLSLECTVEGTSNPNLYWYRQAAGRGLQLLFYSVGIGQISSEVPQNLSASRPQDRQFILSSKKLLLSDSGFYLCAWSAGEHSNQPQHFGDGTRLSIL.